This T cell receptor beta chain was captured in a study of cytomegalovirus exposure and HLA in healthy donors. The study, taken as a whole, reports: Presence/absence analysis assumed near-uniform sequencing depth across donors. Later analysis found that TCR beta chains associated with HLA were more clonally expanded than other, equally common chains. In an earlier analysis, productive rearrangement rates for most beta V segments clustered near 87% or 30%.

Concerning this clone itself: As yet, its antigen is unknown.

It was with 60 Vbeta and 13 Jbeta primers that the PCR ran. Assay used: immunoSEQ multiplex PCR; TCRdb lists only in-frame clones, some missing. The sample contains approximately 180,000 clones, under 85% of which appear only once. The CDR3 covers 14 residues. Trimming removed 5 bases from V and 5 bases from J; junction bases left unmatched: 6. Germline CDR1 and CDR2: SGHRS and YFSETQ. The clonotype was recovered from a male donor in good health and CMV-seronegative. The genes are TRBV5-1 and TRBJ2-3, with TRBD2 identical over 9 bases. The sequenced sample consisted of PBMCs. The CDR3 loop reads CASREAGGIDTQYF. DNA of the CDR3: TGCGCCAGCAGGGAAGCGGGGGGTATAGATACGCAGTATTTT.